This record looks at one TCR beta chain sequence and its context. Its antigen is undetermined. The data are from a study of shared clonotypes between healthy human individuals. Background on the study: Donor ages ranged 18 to 49 years: two women, a few men. Study conclusions and caveats: Compared with memory subsets, naive subsets generally had larger estimated richness. Compared with clonotypes that all four donors shared, non-shared clonotypes had lower generation probabilities.

Assay used: immunoSEQ multiplex PCR; TCRdb lists only in-frame clones, some missing. The repertoire includes 850,000 to 1,200,000 clones, about 76% of them detected once, and about 1.5% sits in the top ten. The specimen sequenced was memory CD4+ T cells sorted from blood. Subset: CD45RA-negative fraction. This sequence was found in a man aged 18 to 29 in good health.

The CDR3 region has the DNA TGTGCCAGCAGCATAGACAGGGGTAAGACCCAGTACTTC. Translation: CASSIDRGKTQYF. V and J are TRBV5-4 and TRBJ2-5; TRBD1 matches at 8 bases. This CDR3 has 13 residues. CDR1 and CDR2 from the germline V gene are SGHNT and YYREEE (reference sequence). The V and J ends lost 4 bases and 6 bases, in that order; junction bases with no gene match: 5.